The clone carrying this T cell receptor (beta chain) was detected many times. The target antigen is unknown. The sample is drawn from a study of regulatory T cells in long-lasting Graves disease. General study results and limits: Possibly, too few samples lowered accuracy.

The time point is: newly diagnosed GD, antithyroid drugs for less than 3 months. The TCR library was made from RNA that had been extracted from PBMCs in TRIzol. V gave up 0 bases and J gave up 0 bases, with 5 bases separating them. CDR1 and CDR2 from the germline V gene are GTSNPN and SVGIG (reference sequence). The CDR3 runs 13 residues. The TCR beta library used iRepertoire HTBI primers with Arm-PCR amplification of CDR3. TCRdb redid the calling of the multiplex PCR reads with MiXCR, one entry per CDR3 protein. The sample shows 500,000 or so distinct CDR3 sequences, around 15% of them seen only once. This same sample was also taken into another study, of T cells in Graves' hyperthyroidism and ophthalmopathy.

V and J are TRBV30 and TRBJ1-1; TRBD1 is a possible D gene (5 bases). This TCR came from a man in his forties or fifties with Graves disease. Sequenced here: peripheral blood mononuclear cells (PBMCs), sampled at new diagnosis, from a patient treated with antithyroid drugs. This chain's CDR3 is CAWSVDMNTEAFF. DNA for the CDR3: TGTGCCTGGAGTGTGGACATGAACACTGAAGCTTTCTTT.